These 23 T cell receptor beta chains share one sample of origin, sequenced in a study of beta chain features in type 1 diabetes. What was sequenced were expressed TCRB transcripts, since all of the isolated RNA had been reverse transcribed. Clones were sequenced by immunoSEQ multiplex PCR, and TCRdb holds only the in-frame ones, with some missing. The profile shows 120,000 or so clones, 15% to 20% of them singletons. These receptors have no known antigen. Study-wide findings and caveats: TCRB CDR3s from Type 1 diabetes patients were moderately but significantly shorter in all four CD4+ subsets.

Sequenced sample: central memory CD4+ T cells from blood. The receptors derive from a young man with type 1 diabetes.

Comment on this clone: The junction differs from germline at one of its ends, possibly a read error. The chain joins TRBV7-7 to TRBJ2-1; perhaps TRBD1 as D (6 bases). The germline CDR1 and CDR2 sequences are SSHAT and FNYEAQ (reference sequence). This CDR3 spans 13 amino acids. The CDR3 DNA follows: TGTGCTAGCAGCGAGGACAGCTACAATGAGCAGTTCTTC. Translation gives CASSEDSYNEQFF.

A few counts support this clone. The chain combines TRBV4-1 with TRBJ2-1; D tentatively fits TRBD1 or TRBD2 (5 bases each). V was cut by 0 bases and J by 15 bases, with 15 bases left in between. The length of the CDR3 is 13 residues. Germline-derived CDR1 and CDR2 are MGHRA and YSYEKL. The CDR3 nucleotides are TGCGCCAGCAGCCAAGATAAGGGGACGCCCCTGTTCTTC. Residues: CASSQDKGTPLFF.

This clone has only a few counts. The chain links TRBV7-2 to TRBJ2-7; TRBD2 aligns across 8 bases. Germline-derived CDR1 and CDR2 are SGHTA and FQGNSA. Trimming cost V 0 bases and J 2 bases; bases outside gene matches: 6. There are 16 residues in the CDR3. The CDR3 nucleotides read TGTGCCAGCAGCTTAGCGAGTACTAGCGGAACCTACGAGCAGTACTTC. This translates into CASSLASTSGTYEQYF. The whole variable domain, filled in from reference TRBV7-2 and TRBJ2-7, reads GAGVSQSPSNKVTEKGKDVELRCDPISGHTALYWYRQSLGQGLEFLIYFQGNSAPDKSGLPSDRFSAERTGGSVSTLTIQRTQQEDSAVYLCASSLASTSGTYEQYFGPGTRLTVT.

This clone turned up a few times. The V call is TRBV27, the J call TRBJ2-7; 11 nucleotides align to TRBD1. This CDR3 region has 15 residues. V dropped 5 bases and J dropped 5; count of bases not matched to a gene: 8. The germline V gene encodes CDR1 MNHEY and CDR2 SMNVEV (reference sequence). The CDR3 loop is CASSLWTGGRNEQYF. For the CDR3, the DNA is TGTGCCAGCAGTCTTTGGACAGGGGGCAGAAACGAGCAGTACTTC.

CDR3 in amino acids: CASSVETTGPPAGFGSNQPQHF. CDR3 DNA sequence: TGTGCCAGCAGCGTAGAGACCACAGGGCCCCCAGCGGGTTTCGGTAGCAATCAGCCCCAGCATTTT. This sequence joins TRBV9 and TRBJ1-5, with D possibly matching TRBD1 (6 bases). Germline CDR1 is SGDLS and CDR2 is YYNGEE. There are 22 residues in the CDR3. The germline V and J ends were trimmed by 0 bases and 0 bases, with 28 bases remaining between them. Supplemented by reference TRBV9 and TRBJ1-5, the full variable domain reads DSGVTQTPKHLITATGQRVTLRCSPRSGDLSVYWYQQSLDQGLQFLIQYYNGEERAKGNILERFSAQQFPDLHSELNLSSLELGDSALYFCASSVETTGPPAGFGSNQPQHFGDGTRLSIL.

The genes are TRBV7-2 and TRBJ2-1; D is unclear. CDR1 is SGHTA and CDR2 is FQGNSA in the germline V gene. CDR3 length: 11 residues. Trimming took 1 base from V and 15 from J, leaving 10 bases between them. The CDR3 sequence is CASSLVGGPFF. CDR3 nucleotides: TGTGCCAGCAGCTTAGTTGGTGGTCCGTTCTTC.

The chain carries TRBV9 and TRBJ2-2; no reliable D call. Trimming removed 4 bases at V and 4 bases at J, with 8 bases between. The germline gives CDR1 SGDLS, CDR2 YYNGEE. This CDR3 contains 13 residues. The CDR3 DNA reads as TGTGCCAGCAGCTCATGGACCACCGGGGAGCTGTTTTTT. Its translation: CASSSWTTGELFF. Supplemented by reference TRBV9 and TRBJ2-2, the full variable domain reads DSGVTQTPKHLITATGQRVTLRCSPRSGDLSVYWYQQSLDQGLQFLIQYYNGEERAKGNILERFSAQQFPDLHSELNLSSLELGDSALYFCASSSWTTGELFFGEGSRLTVL.

As for this clone: Other DNA sequences in the sample encode the same CDR3. As DNA, the CDR3 is TGTGCCAGCTCACCACCAGGGCTCTCCTACGAGCAGTACTTC. Translation: CASSPPGLSYEQYF. This chain joins TRBV18 and TRBJ2-7; no clear D. This CDR3 contains 14 residues. Trimming removed 0 bases from V and 0 bases from J, with 6 bases in between. From germline, CDR1 is KGHSH and CDR2 LQKENI.

Concerning this clone: A read error may explain this, as a much larger clone is one base away. The chain employs TRBV4-3 and TRBJ1-1; D not resolved. V was cut by 3 bases and J by 1 base, with 3 bases left in between. Germline CDR1 and CDR2: LGHNA and YSLEER. This CDR3 region has 12 residues. The CDR3 loop is CASSQGNTEAFF. The DNA of the CDR3 is TGCGCCAGCAGCCAGGGGAACACTGAAGCTTTCTTT.

The chain combines TRBV4-3 with TRBJ1-2; TRBD1 matches at 7 bases. The CDR3 runs 13 residues. V shed 0 bases, J shed 10 bases, and the junction held 5 bases outside the gene matches. Per germline, CDR1 LGHNA and CDR2 YSLEER. This CDR3 reads CASSQDPTGTYTF. The CDR3, as DNA: TGCGCCAGCAGCCAAGATCCGACAGGGACCTACACCTTC.

The gene calls are TRBV28 and TRBJ2-2; TRBD1 matches at 9 bases. Germline V lookup: CDR1 MDHEN, CDR2 SYDVKM. V lost 6 bases to trimming and J lost 7 bases; unmatched junction nucleotides: 3. The CDR3 length is 13 residues. The CDR3 is CASSWDRDGELFF. The CDR3 region has the DNA TGTGCCAGCAGCTGGGACAGGGACGGGGAGCTGTTTTTT.

V gene TRBV7-2 combines with J gene TRBJ1-5; TRBD1 is a possible D gene (6 bases). CDR3 length: 13 amino acids. Trimming pared 3 bases from V and 7 bases from J, leaving 10 bases between. Looked up from germline, CDR1 is SGHTA and CDR2 is FQGNSA. The CDR3 sequence: CASSFQGSQPQHF. The CDR3 nucleotides read TGTGCCAGCAGCTTTCAGGGGAGCCAGCCCCAGCATTTT.

This clone was counted a few times. The rearrangement uses TRBV29-1 and TRBJ1-2, with unresolved D. The germline CDR1 and CDR2 sequences are SQVTM and ANQGSEA. CDR3 length equals 12 residues. V shed 4 bases and J shed 8 bases, with 14 bases lying between them. The CDR3 sequence is CSVGWGELGYTF. CDR3 nucleotide sequence: TGCAGCGTTGGGTGGGGAGAATTGGGCTACACCTTC. Combining the CDR3 with reference TRBV29-1 and TRBJ1-2 gives the whole variable domain SAVISQKPSRDICQRGTSLTIQCQVDSQVTMMFWYRQQPGQSLTLIATANQGSEATYESGFVIDKFPISRPNLTFSTLTVSNMSPEDSSIYLCSVGWGELGYTFGSGTRLTVV.

In its sample, this clone was seen many times. This sequence joins TRBV15 and TRBJ1-1; perhaps TRBD1 as D (5 bases). V gave up 3 bases and J gave up 3 bases, with 8 bases separating them. The germline CDR1 and CDR2 sequences are LNHNV and YYDKDF (reference sequence). This CDR3 is built from 13 residues. CDR3 nucleotides: TGTGCCACCAGCAGCCAAGGGGACACTGAAGCTTTCTTT. Translation: CATSSQGDTEAFF.

V is TRBV7-2 and J is TRBJ2-7; no reliable D call. The CDR3 covers 15 residues. V lost 6 bases to trimming and J lost 4 bases, with 19 bases between them. Germline V gene sequence: CDR1 SGHTA, CDR2 FQGNSA. The CDR3 DNA follows: TGTGCCAGCAGGATGGGGATCGAATATGGATACGAGCAGTACTTC. Protein: CASRMGIEYGYEQYF.

The V and J genes are TRBV7-9 and TRBJ2-7; 8 positions agree with TRBD1. Germline lookup yields CDR1 SEHNR and CDR2 FQNEAQ (reference sequence). The CDR3 consists of 12 residues. The V and J ends lost 8 bases and 6 bases, in that order; junction bases with no gene match: 6. The CDR3 DNA reads TGTGCCAGCTCCGGACAGGGTGGCGAGCAGTACTTC. This gives the protein CASSGQGGEQYF.

This clone was seen more than once but under ten times. V and J are TRBV5-1 and TRBJ2-1; weak D call: TRBD2 (6 bases). Germline CDR1 and CDR2: SGHRS and YFSETQ. The CDR3 totals 15 residues. The V and J ends lost 0 bases and 5 bases respectively, with 12 bases between them. CDR3 amino acids: CASSLEAGYDNEQFF. The CDR3 DNA sequence: TGCGCCAGCAGCTTGGAAGCGGGTTACGACAATGAGCAGTTCTTC.

The chain is built from TRBV14 and TRBJ2-3, with D maybe TRBD2 (6 bases). The length of the CDR3 is 15 residues. V dropped 6 bases and J dropped 6 bases, with 19 bases sitting between them. CDR1 and CDR2 (germline): SGHDN, FVKESK. This chain's CDR3 is CASSHNGLPDDTQYF. The DNA of the CDR3 is TGTGCCAGCAGTCACAATGGACTACCGGATGATACGCAGTATTTT.

This clone occurred many times. V and J are TRBV23-1 and TRBJ2-5, with D perhaps assigned TRBD1 or TRBD2 (5 bases each). TRBV23-1 is treated as an ORF (open reading frame) with a function not yet certain. This CDR3 is 15 amino acids long. V lost 4 bases and J lost 5, with 17 bases in between. CDR3 bases: TGCGCCAGCAGTCCTTGGGGAGAGGGGATTGAGACCCAGTACTTC. It is translated as CASSPWGEGIETQYF.

This clone was picked up a small number of times. The chain uses TRBV7-2 and TRBJ2-6; D gene unclear. Per the germline V gene, CDR1 is SGHTA and CDR2 is FQGNSA. The CDR3 runs to 14 residues. Trimming stripped 8 bases from V and 0 bases from J, with 8 bases between. CDR3 loop: CASSRNSGANVLTF. The CDR3 nucleotides read TGTGCCAGCTCCAGAAACTCTGGGGCCAACGTCCTGACTTTC.

The rearrangement links TRBV7-9 to TRBJ1-1, with D possibly TRBD1 on 6 matching bases. V was cut by 3 bases and J by 1 base, with 9 bases left in between. The CDR3 contains 14 residues. Germline values: CDR1 SEHNR, CDR2 FQNEAQ (reference sequence). The chain's CDR3 is CASSFMDRNTEAFF. CDR3 in DNA: TGTGCCAGCAGCTTTATGGACAGGAACACTGAAGCTTTCTTT. The full variable domain, with the rest looked up from reference TRBV7-9 and TRBJ1-1, is DTGVSQNPRHKITKRGQNVTFRCDPISEHNRLYWYRQTLGQGPEFLTYFQNEAQLEKSRLLSDRFSAERPKGSFSTLEIQRTEQGDSAMYLCASSFMDRNTEAFFGQGTRLTVV.

This sequence joins TRBV5-4 and TRBJ2-1; D unresolved. This CDR3 contains 15 residues. Germline values: CDR1 SGHNT, CDR2 YYREEE (reference sequence). V lost 0 bases to trimming and J lost 0 bases, with 7 bases between them. CDR3 coding DNA: TGTGCCAGCAGCTTGGGCCCGGGCTCCTACAATGAGCAGTTCTTC. Translation: CASSLGPGSYNEQFF.

The V gene is TRBV5-1, the J gene TRBJ2-7; D not resolved. CDR1 and CDR2 (germline): SGHRS, YFSETQ. V was pared by 5 bases and J by 2 bases, with 8 bases between. The CDR3 consists of 12 residues. As DNA, the CDR3 is TGCGCCAGCAGTTCGTCTACCTACGAGCAGTACTTC. This encodes CASSSSTYEQYF. Together with reference TRBV5-1 and TRBJ2-7, the CDR3 gives the full variable domain: KAGVTQTPRYLIKTRGQQVTLSCSPISGHRSVSWYQQTPGQGLQFLFEYFSETQRNKGNFPGRFSGRQFSNSRSEMNVSTLELGDSALYLCASSSSTYEQYFGPGTRLTVT.